The 26 T cell receptor beta chains below come from one sample, sequenced in a study of CD4 and CD8 cells across lung adenocarcinoma regions. Via MiXCR, TCRdb re-called the PCR reads, giving one row per CDR3 protein. Of about 9,000 distinct CDR3 sequences detected, over 45% appear once; the ten largest clones hold 15% to 20%. Sequences were obtained from CD4+ T cells from the margin of a lung tumor. The receptors were gathered from a female donor with lung adenocarcinoma. The CD4 and CD8 labels of this study may be unreliable.

Comment on this clonotype: A read error may account for a junction end that differs from germline. J is TRBJ2-3 and V is TRBV11-3; D may be TRBD1 (6 bases). Germline V CDR1 and CDR2: SGHNT, YENEEA. The length of the CDR3 is 17 residues. CDR3 nucleotides: TGTGCCGACGGACAGCCCATCCCGGGGCTAGGCACAAATACTCAGTACTTT. Encoded protein: CADGQPIPGLGTNTQYF.

The chain recombines TRBV20-1 with TRBJ2-7; D is perhaps TRBD1 (5 bases). The CDR3 length is 12 residues. Trimming took 3 bases from V and 2 from J, leaving 8 bases between them. Germline V gives CDR1 DFQATT, CDR2 SNEGSKA (reference sequence). This chain's CDR3 is CSASSTAYEQYF. The DNA of the CDR3 is TGCAGTGCTAGCTCGACAGCCTACGAGCAGTACTTC.

This clonotype was seen a handful of times. The V and J genes are TRBV4-1 and TRBJ2-1; TRBD2 aligns across 10 bases. Per germline, CDR1 MGHRA and CDR2 YSYEKL. The CDR3 covers 15 residues. V lost 1 base and J lost 6; bases outside the gene matches: 3. This chain's CDR3 is CASSQALAGANEQFF. For the CDR3, the DNA is TGCGCCAGCAGCCAAGCTCTAGCGGGAGCCAATGAGCAGTTCTTC.

This clonotype has just one count. Sequence at one end of the junction differs from germline and may be a read error. The chain combines TRBV6-5 with TRBJ2-5; D assignment may be TRBD1 or TRBD2 (6 bases each). In germline, CDR1 is MNHEY, CDR2 SVGAGI. The length of the CDR3 is 18 residues. The CDR3 DNA is TGTGCCAGCAGTTACGCGGGGCTGGGGGGCTGGGACAAAGAGACTCAGTACTTC. Translated, it gives CASSYAGLGGWDKETQYF.

This clonotype was picked up many times. The genes are TRBV4-1 and TRBJ2-1, with D possibly being TRBD1 (6 bases). The V end lost 0 bases, the J end lost 0 bases, and 12 bases lay between the germline ends. Germline V gives CDR1 MGHRA, CDR2 YSYEKL. The CDR3 spans 17 residues. DNA of the CDR3: TGCGCCAGCAGCCAAGATAAGGGCAGGGGCTCCTACAATGAGCAGTTCTTC. Protein product: CASSQDKGRGSYNEQFF.

V is TRBV27 and J is TRBJ2-3; 10 positions match TRBD1. Germline V gives CDR1 MNHEY, CDR2 SMNVEV (reference sequence). This CDR3 is built from 15 residues. The trim removed 5 bases at V and 2 bases at J, leaving 4 bases unmatched. CDR3 in DNA: TGTGCCAGCAGTCTGACAGGGGGCTTCACAGATACGCAGTATTTT. Residues: CASSLTGGFTDTQYF.

The chain combines TRBV6-1 with TRBJ2-3; 11 bases agree with TRBD2. The V and J ends lost 6 bases and 6 bases, in that order; junction bases with no gene match: 8. The germline gives CDR1 MNHNS, CDR2 SASEGT. This CDR3 has 15 amino acids. CDR3 amino acids: CASSLEASGGDTQYF. CDR3 DNA: TGTGCCAGCAGCTTGGAGGCTAGCGGGGGGGATACGCAGTATTTT.

This clonotype is medium-sized by share. The chain is built from TRBV10-2 and TRBJ2-5; D call uncertain. CDR3 length: 14 amino acids. Germline loops: CDR1 WSHSY, CDR2 SAAADI. The ends were cut back, 6 bases at V and 0 bases at J, with 11 bases in the middle. The CDR3 DNA reads TGCGCCAGCAGCGCCGGACGCAACCAAGAGACCCAGTACTTC. Its protein is CASSAGRNQETQYF.

The rearrangement joins TRBV6-1 to TRBJ2-1; tentatively, D is TRBD2 (6 bases). CDR3 size: 14 residues. V was cut by 5 bases and J by 7 bases, with 15 bases left in between. Germline V gene sequence: CDR1 MNHNS, CDR2 SASEGT. CDR3 nucleotide sequence: TGTGCCAGCAGTCCCAGGAGGGGTCAAAATGAGCAGTTCTTC. Amino acid sequence: CASSPRRGQNEQFF.

This clonotype was counted ten times or more. The chain carries TRBV6-1 and TRBJ1-4, with no clear D. The germline V gene encodes CDR1 MNHNS and CDR2 SASEGT. The CDR3 is 13 amino acids. The ends were cut back, 6 bases at V and 4 bases at J, with 9 bases in the middle. The CDR3 nucleotides read TGTGCCAGCAGGGGGAACAATAATGAAAAACTGTTTTTT. This gives the protein CASRGNNNEKLFF.

This clonotype was seen a single time. The rearrangement uses TRBV27 and TRBJ2-6; no reliable D call. The germline V gene encodes CDR1 MNHEY and CDR2 SMNVEV (reference sequence). Between the trimmed V and J ends, which lost 9 bases and 0 bases, there was a span of 12 bases. The CDR3 covers 15 residues. The CDR3 nucleotides are TGTGCCAGTAAGCGCGGTGTCTCTGGGGCCAACGTCCTGACTTTC. Protein sequence: CASKRGVSGANVLTF.

In regard to this clonotype: This may be a read error: a much more frequent sequence differs by one nucleotide. V and J are TRBV7-2 and TRBJ2-1; 8 nucleotides line up with TRBD2. The CDR3 sequence is 16 residues long. CDR1 is SGHTA and CDR2 is FQGNSA in the germline V gene. V lost 4 bases and J lost 10; bases outside the gene matches: 15. The CDR3 region has the DNA TGTGCCAGCAGCTACGGGATAGCGGGACGGGCTCGCGAGCAGTTCTTC. Translation gives CASSYGIAGRAREQFF.

The V call is TRBV12-3 or TRBV12-4, the J call TRBJ1-2; no clear D gene. The CDR3 sequence is 12 residues long. V was cut by 7 bases and J by 5 bases, with 11 bases left in between. The CDR3 DNA reads as TGTGCCAGCACGGAGAACCATTATGGCTACACCTTC. Protein sequence: CASTENHYGYTF.

This chain connects TRBV27 to TRBJ2-4, with D hard to call. Trimming pared 4 bases from V and 10 bases from J, leaving 17 bases between. The CDR3 extends over 14 amino acids. The germline CDR1 and CDR2 sequences are MNHEY and SMNVEV (reference sequence). The CDR3 spells CASSSVLGTDIQYF. CDR3 nucleotide sequence: TGTGCCAGCAGTTCTGTGCTCGGCACAGATATTCAGTACTTC.

V and J are TRBV4-2 and TRBJ1-2; tentatively, D is TRBD1 (6 bases). CDR3 length: 17 residues. Per the germline V gene, CDR1 is LGHNA and CDR2 is YNFKEQ. Trimming took 8 bases from V and 5 from J, leaving 27 bases between them. The CDR3 sequence is CASSIPAVQGFKYGYTF. The CDR3 DNA reads TGTGCCAGCTCAATTCCTGCCGTCCAGGGGTTTAAGTATGGCTACACCTTC.

The genes are TRBV6-2 or TRBV6-3 and TRBJ1-5; no reliable D call. Germline-derived CDR1 and CDR2 are MNHEY and SVGEGT. The CDR3 extends over 13 amino acids. V was pared by 2 bases and J by 7 bases, with 9 bases between. The CDR3 reads CASSYTEQQPQHF. The CDR3 DNA sequence: TGTGCCAGCAGTTACACAGAACAGCAGCCCCAGCATTTT.

This clonotype is categorized as large. The chain couples TRBV6-1 to TRBJ2-3; D is undetermined. CDR1 MNHNS and CDR2 SASEGT come from the germline V gene. V was cut by 2 bases and J by 4 bases, with 16 bases left in between. The CDR3 runs to 16 residues. DNA of the CDR3: TGTGCCAGCAGTGAATACCATCTCGCGAGTTCAGATACGCAGTATTTT. Encoded protein: CASSEYHLASSDTQYF.

The chain combines TRBV6-1 with TRBJ2-1; 10 bases match TRBD1. The assigned J gene may be wrong: the sequence end matches TRBJ2-7 better. The CDR3 totals 15 residues. CDR1 and CDR2 (germline): MNHNS, SASEGT. The CDR3 region is CASKLRTGGAYEQYF. The DNA of the CDR3 is TGTGCCAGCAAATTGAGGACAGGGGGGGCTTACGAGCAGTACTTC.

This sequence joins TRBV4-1 and TRBJ2-2, with 16 bases identical to TRBD2. The CDR3 consists of 19 residues. Trimming removed 4 bases from V and 0 bases from J; junction bases left unmatched: 5. CDR1 and CDR2 (germline): MGHRA, YSYEKL. DNA for the CDR3: TGCGCCAGCAGCCGGGGACTAGCGGGAGGGCCAGCGAACACCGGGGAGCTGTTTTTT. Translating gives CASSRGLAGGPANTGELFF.

This clonotype is judged medium-sized. CDR3 DNA: TGTGCCAGCAGTGACCCTAGCGGGGGGAAGAATGAGCAGTTCTTC. Protein sequence: CASSDPSGGKNEQFF. The chain recombines TRBV6-1 with TRBJ2-1, with TRBD2 matching over 11 bases. The V and J ends lost 3 bases and 7 bases, in that order; junction bases with no gene match: 5. There are 15 residues in the CDR3. Germline V CDR1 and CDR2: MNHNS, SASEGT.

Ten or more counts support this clonotype. The genes are TRBV25-1 and TRBJ2-1; no clear D. The V and J ends lost 4 bases and 4 bases respectively, with 2 bases between them. This CDR3 region has 11 residues. The germline V gene encodes CDR1 MGHDK and CDR2 SYGVNS. CDR3 coding DNA: TGTGCCAGCAGTGGGTACAATGAGCAGTTCTTC. As protein: CASSGYNEQFF.

This clonotype was picked up a small number of times. The CDR3 sequence is CASSYDQFSGNTIYF. The CDR3 nucleotides are TGTGCCAGCAGTTACGATCAGTTCTCTGGAAACACCATATATTTT. The V gene is TRBV6-5, the J gene TRBJ1-3, with unresolved D. The CDR3 runs 15 residues. Germline CDR1 MNHEY, CDR2 SVGAGI. Trimming removed 2 bases at V and 0 bases at J, with 8 bases between.

This clonotype was seen only a few times. This chain links TRBV6-2 or TRBV6-3 with TRBJ1-5; 7 bases fit TRBD1. CDR3 length: 15 residues. Germline V gene sequence: CDR1 MNHEY, CDR2 SVGEGT. V was pared by 6 bases and J by 4 bases, with 9 bases of the junction left unmatched. The CDR3 sequence is CASSSDRVGNQPQHF. CDR3 bases: TGTGCCAGCAGCTCCGACAGGGTGGGTAATCAGCCCCAGCATTTT.

CDR3 loop: CATSRPDGPGEQFF. CDR3 DNA sequence: TGTGCCACCAGCAGACCTGACGGACCAGGGGAGCAGTTCTTC. The genes are TRBV15 and TRBJ2-1; maybe TRBD1 (5 bases). CDR3 length equals 14 residues. The germline CDR1 and CDR2 sequences are LNHNV and YYDKDF (reference sequence). V lost 2 bases and J lost 10, with 15 bases in between.

The chain has TRBV27 and TRBJ2-1; 11 bases are shared with TRBD2. The CDR3 is 17 residues long. Germline CDR1 and CDR2: MNHEY and SMNVEV (reference sequence). J lost 5 bases, V lost 3 bases, and 9 bases had no gene match. CDR3 nucleotides: TGTGCCAGCAGTTTTGGTAGTGGACTAGCGGGCCACAATGAGCAGTTCTTC. It specifies CASSFGSGLAGHNEQFF.

This chain connects TRBV7-2 to TRBJ2-3, with D perhaps given as TRBD1 or TRBD2 (5 bases each). This CDR3 region has 14 residues. The V and J ends lost 1 base and 6 bases respectively, with 11 bases between them. Germline loops: CDR1 SGHTA, CDR2 FQGNSA. CDR3 residues: CASSLVRGSDTQYF. CDR3 nucleotide sequence: TGTGCCAGCAGCTTAGTGAGGGGCAGTGATACGCAGTATTTT.